The entry that follows covers one TCR beta chain sequence. Sequenced by immunoSEQ multiplex PCR; TCRdb stores in-frame clones only, minus some. The sample shows 40,000 to 50,000 clones, around 79% of them seen only once. Germline CDR1 SGHRS, CDR2 YFSETQ. Trimming shortened V by 4 bases and J by 5 bases, and 15 bases separated the two germline ends. The CDR3 sequence is 14 residues long. Documented time point: after neoadjuvant nivolumab, at surgical resection. This sample is drawn from a study of neoadjuvant anti-PD-1 for oral cavity cancer. The TCR sequence derives from a person aged 40 to 85 with oral cavity squamous cell carcinoma. The input for sequencing was PBMCs, taken after nivolumab (anti-PD-1) treatment. V gene TRBV5-1 combines with J gene TRBJ1-2; D may be TRBD1 (5 bases). The CDR3 loop is CASSNSGTEYGYTF. The CDR3, as DNA: TGCGCCAGCAGCAACTCCGGGACCGAGTATGGCTACACCTTC.